A selection of T cell receptor beta chains follows, all from one sample in a study of blood T cells in healthy people across ages. MiXCR, run by TCRdb on the 5' RACE reads, gives a single entry per CDR3 protein. The table records about 970,000 distinct CDR3 sequences, roughly 51% of them present only once. Sequencing used blood. The receptors shown here come from a woman in her fifties or sixties in good health. CDR3s include the opening cysteine and the closing phenylalanine or tryptophan. The D gene is left open where the match is weak. Rows give clone size only sometimes, using once, few, many, or a class for an expanded clone.

>-|TRBJ2-7|TRBV20-1|-
CSARRTINSYEQYF
>-|TRBJ1-2|TRBV3-1|-
CASSHGWGMSYGYTF
>TRBD1|TRBJ2-3|TRBV5-1|-
CASSTGQGQGDTQYF
>-|TRBJ2-7|TRBV5-1|-
CASSPQGRVNTQYF
>TRBD2|TRBJ2-3|TRBV29-1|-
CSVELAGGDTQYF
>TRBD1|TRBJ2-7|TRBV12-3/TRBV12-4|few
CASSLRLRKSGTGIYEQYF
>-|TRBJ1-2|TRBV2|-
CASTRTDGYTF
>-|TRBJ2-1|TRBV24-1|few
CATSGGRGLPSNEQFF
>TRBD2|TRBJ2-3|TRBV7-2|-
CASSSTPKTSGTDTQYF
>TRBD1|TRBJ2-1|TRBV7-2|-
CASSFQTGDNEQFF
>TRBD2|TRBJ2-7|TRBV27|few
CASSGLAGNLGSYEQYF
>-|TRBJ1-5|TRBV5-6|-
CASSQWTAYSNQPQHF
>TRBD2|TRBJ2-3|TRBV29-1|few
CSVDPGLASQTQYF
>TRBD2|TRBJ2-7|TRBV6-5|few
CASSRGTSEAYEQYF
>TRBD1|TRBJ2-5|TRBV10-3|-
CATRPGQGQETQYF
>TRBD1|TRBJ2-5|TRBV5-6|-
CASSFLHRGKETQYF
>TRBD1|TRBJ2-1|TRBV28|-
CASIPGQEAPRLGQFF
>TRBD2|TRBJ2-7|TRBV6-2/TRBV6-3|-
CATKPQSGIVYEQYF
>-|TRBJ2-3|TRBV12-3/TRBV12-4|few
CASSLTPRDTQYF
>-|TRBJ1-2|TRBV20-1|-
CSATRRGVNYGYTF
>-|TRBJ2-2|TRBV7-9|-
CASSLVSPDTGELFF
>-|TRBJ2-5|TRBV7-3|few
CASASGRGYETQYF